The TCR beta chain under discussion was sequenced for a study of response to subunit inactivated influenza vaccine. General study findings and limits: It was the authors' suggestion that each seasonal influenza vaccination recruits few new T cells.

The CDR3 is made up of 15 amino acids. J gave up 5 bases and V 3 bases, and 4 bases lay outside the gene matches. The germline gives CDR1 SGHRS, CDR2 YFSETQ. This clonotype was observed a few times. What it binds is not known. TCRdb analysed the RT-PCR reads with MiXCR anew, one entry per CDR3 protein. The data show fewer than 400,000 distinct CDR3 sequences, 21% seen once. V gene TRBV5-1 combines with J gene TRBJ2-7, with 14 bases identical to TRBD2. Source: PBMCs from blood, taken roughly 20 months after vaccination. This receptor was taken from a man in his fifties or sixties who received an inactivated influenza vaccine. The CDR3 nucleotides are TGCGCCAGCAGCTCGGGACTAGCGGGAGCTAACGAGCAGTACTTC. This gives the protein CASSSGLAGANEQYF.